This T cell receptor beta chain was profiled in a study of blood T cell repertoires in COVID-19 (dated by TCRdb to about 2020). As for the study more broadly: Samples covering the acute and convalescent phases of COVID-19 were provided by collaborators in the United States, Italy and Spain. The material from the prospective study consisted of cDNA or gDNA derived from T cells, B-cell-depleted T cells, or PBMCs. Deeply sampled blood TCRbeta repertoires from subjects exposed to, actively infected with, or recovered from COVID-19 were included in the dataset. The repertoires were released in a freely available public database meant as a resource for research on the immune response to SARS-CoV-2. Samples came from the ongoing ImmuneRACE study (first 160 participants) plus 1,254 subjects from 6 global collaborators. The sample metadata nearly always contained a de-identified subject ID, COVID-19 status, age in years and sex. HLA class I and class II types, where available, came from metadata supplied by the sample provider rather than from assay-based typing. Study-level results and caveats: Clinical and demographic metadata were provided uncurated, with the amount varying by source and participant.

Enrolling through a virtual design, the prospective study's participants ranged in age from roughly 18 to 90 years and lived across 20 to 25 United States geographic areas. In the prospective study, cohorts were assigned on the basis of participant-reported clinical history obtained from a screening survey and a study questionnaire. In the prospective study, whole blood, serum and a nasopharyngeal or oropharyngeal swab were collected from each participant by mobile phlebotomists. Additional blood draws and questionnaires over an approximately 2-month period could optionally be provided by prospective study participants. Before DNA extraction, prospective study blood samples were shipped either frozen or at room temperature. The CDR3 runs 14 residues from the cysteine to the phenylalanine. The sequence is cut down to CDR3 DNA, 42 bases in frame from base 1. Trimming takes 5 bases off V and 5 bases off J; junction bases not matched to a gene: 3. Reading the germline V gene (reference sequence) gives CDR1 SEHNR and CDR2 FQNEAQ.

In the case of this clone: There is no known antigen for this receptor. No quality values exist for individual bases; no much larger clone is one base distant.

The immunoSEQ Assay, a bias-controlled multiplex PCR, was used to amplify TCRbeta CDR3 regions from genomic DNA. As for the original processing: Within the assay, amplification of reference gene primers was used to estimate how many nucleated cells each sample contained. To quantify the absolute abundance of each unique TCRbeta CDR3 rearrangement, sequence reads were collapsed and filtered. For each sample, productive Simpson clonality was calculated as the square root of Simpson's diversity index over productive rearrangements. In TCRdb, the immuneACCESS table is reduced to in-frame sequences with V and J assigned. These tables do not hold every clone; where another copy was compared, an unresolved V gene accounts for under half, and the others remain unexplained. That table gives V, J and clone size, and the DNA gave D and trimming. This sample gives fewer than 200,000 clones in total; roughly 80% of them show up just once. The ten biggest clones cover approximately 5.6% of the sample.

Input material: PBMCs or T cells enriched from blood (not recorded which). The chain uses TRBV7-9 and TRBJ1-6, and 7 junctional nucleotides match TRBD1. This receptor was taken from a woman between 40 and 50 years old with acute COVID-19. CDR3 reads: CASSRDRDNSPLHF. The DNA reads TGTGCCAGCAGCCGGGACAGAGATAATTCACCCCTCCACTTT.